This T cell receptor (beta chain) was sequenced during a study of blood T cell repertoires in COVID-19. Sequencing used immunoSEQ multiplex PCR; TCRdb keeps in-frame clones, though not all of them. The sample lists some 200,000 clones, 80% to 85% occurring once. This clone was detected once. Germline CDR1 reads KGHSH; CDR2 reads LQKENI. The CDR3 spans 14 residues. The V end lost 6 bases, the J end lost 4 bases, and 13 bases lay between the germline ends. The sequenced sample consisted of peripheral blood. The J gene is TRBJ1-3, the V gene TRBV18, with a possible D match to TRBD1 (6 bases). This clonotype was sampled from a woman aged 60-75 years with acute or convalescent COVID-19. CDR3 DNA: TGTGCCAGCTCGATCGACAGGCAAGGAAACACCATATATTTT. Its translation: CASSIDRQGNTIYF.